These T cell receptor beta chains were read from a single sample in a study of blood T cell repertoires in COVID-19. Data came from immunoSEQ multiplex PCR; TCRdb stores just in-frame clones and leaves some out. The profile shows over 200,000 clones, around 75% of them singletons. The sample was peripheral blood. The source is a human donor in a cohort sampled during active COVID-19. Both conserved end residues are part of each CDR3. Each record gives: V gene, J gene, clone size, D gene, CDR3 DNA, CDR3 protein. The D gene is left open where the match is weak. Some rows have no size entry. The others give once, few or many, or a class for an expanded clone.

V gene: TRBV28; J gene: TRBJ2-7; clone size: NA; D gene: NA; CDR3 DNA: TGTGCCAGCAGTTTACGTGACAGCTCCTACGAGCAGTACTTC; CDR3 protein: CASSLRDSSYEQYF
V gene: TRBV6-6; J gene: TRBJ2-1; clone size: NA; D gene: TRBD2; CDR3 DNA: TGTGCCAGCAGTTACTCGTCTAGCGGGAGCTATGAGCAGTTCTTC; CDR3 protein: CASSYSSSGSYEQFF
V gene: TRBV9; J gene: TRBJ1-1; clone size: NA; D gene: TRBD1; CDR3 DNA: TGTGCCAGCAGCGCCACAGGGGGCTCTGAAGCTTTCTTT; CDR3 protein: CASSATGGSEAFF
V gene: TRBV24-1; J gene: TRBJ2-7; clone size: once; D gene: NA; CDR3 DNA: TGTGCCACCAGCGGGCTGGGCGGGACGGGGGAGCAGTACTTC; CDR3 protein: CATSGLGGTGEQYF
V gene: TRBV30; J gene: TRBJ1-1; clone size: NA; D gene: NA; CDR3 DNA: TGTGCCTGGAGTAAACAGGGAAACACTGAAGCTTTCTTT; CDR3 protein: CAWSKQGNTEAFF
V gene: TRBV9; J gene: TRBJ2-1; clone size: NA; D gene: TRBD2; CDR3 DNA: TGTGCCAGCAGCGCGGGGACTAGCGATTACAATGAGCAGTTCTTC; CDR3 protein: CASSAGTSDYNEQFF
V gene: TRBV28; J gene: TRBJ2-7; clone size: few; D gene: TRBD1; CDR3 DNA: TGTGCCAGCAGTCCTGACAGGGTGTCCTACGAGCAGTACTTC; CDR3 protein: CASSPDRVSYEQYF
V gene: TRBV5-1; J gene: TRBJ2-3; clone size: NA; D gene: TRBD2; CDR3 DNA: TGCGCCAGCAGCTTGGGAACTAGCGGGAGTCAGGGGTATTTT; CDR3 protein: CASSLGTSGSQGYF
V gene: TRBV30; J gene: TRBJ2-2; clone size: NA; D gene: TRBD2; CDR3 DNA: TGTGCCTGGAGTTTGGTAATAGCGGGAGTGAAGACCGGGGAGCTGTTTTTT; CDR3 protein: CAWSLVIAGVKTGELFF
V gene: TRBV5-6; J gene: TRBJ1-2; clone size: NA; D gene: NA; CDR3 DNA: TGTGCCAGCAGCCCAGCCGGGGGGCTGGACTATGGCTACACCTTC; CDR3 protein: CASSPAGGLDYGYTF
V gene: TRBV11-2; J gene: TRBJ2-7; clone size: NA; D gene: TRBD2; CDR3 DNA: TGTGCCAGCAGCTTATCTTTGGGGGGGTACGAGCAGTACTTC; CDR3 protein: CASSLSLGGYEQYF
V gene: TRBV30; J gene: TRBJ2-7; clone size: NA; D gene: NA; CDR3 DNA: TGTGCCTGGAGTGTACGAGGTTACGAGCAGTACTTC; CDR3 protein: CAWSVRGYEQYF
V gene: TRBV5-6; J gene: TRBJ1-5; clone size: NA; D gene: TRBD1; CDR3 DNA: TGTGCCAGCAGCTCCGGACAGGGGGCGAGCATCAATCAGCCCCAGCATTTT; CDR3 protein: CASSSGQGASINQPQHF
V gene: TRBV4-2; J gene: TRBJ2-7; clone size: NA; D gene: NA; CDR3 DNA: TGTGCCAGCAGCCAGGAAAGGACAAGCTGGGAGCAGTACTTC; CDR3 protein: CASSQERTSWEQYF
V gene: TRBV7-6; J gene: TRBJ2-2; clone size: NA; D gene: TRBD1; CDR3 DNA: TGTGCCAGCAGCTCCCGACCGGGACAGGTCAACACCGGGGAGCTGTTTTTT; CDR3 protein: CASSSRPGQVNTGELFF
V gene: TRBV4-3; J gene: TRBJ2-6; clone size: NA; D gene: NA; CDR3 DNA: TGCGCCAGCAGCCAAGATGGAGTGGGAGTGATCTCTGGGGCCAACGTCCTGACTTTC; CDR3 protein: CASSQDGVGVISGANVLTF
V gene: TRBV19; J gene: TRBJ2-7; clone size: once; D gene: TRBD1; CDR3 DNA: TGTGCCAGTAGTATCCGGCCAGGGGGCGGACACGAGCAGTACTTC; CDR3 protein: CASSIRPGGGHEQYF
V gene: TRBV30; J gene: TRBJ2-3; clone size: once; D gene: NA; CDR3 DNA: TGTGCCTGGAGTAAACCTTCCGGAGATACGCAGTATTTT; CDR3 protein: CAWSKPSGDTQYF
V gene: TRBV2; J gene: TRBJ1-2; clone size: once; D gene: TRBD1; CDR3 DNA: TGTGCCAGCCGTCGGTCCGGGACAGGGACTAAACATGGCTACACCTTC; CDR3 protein: CASRRSGTGTKHGYTF
V gene: TRBV6-2/TRBV6-3; J gene: TRBJ2-7; clone size: NA; D gene: TRBD2; CDR3 DNA: TGTGCCAGCAGTTCCCGACTAGCGGGAGCTCGAGAGCAGTACTTC; CDR3 protein: CASSSRLAGAREQYF
V gene: TRBV6-2/TRBV6-3; J gene: TRBJ2-7; clone size: NA; D gene: NA; CDR3 DNA: TGTGCCAGCAGTGTCGGGTCCTACGAGCAGTACTTC; CDR3 protein: CASSVGSYEQYF
V gene: TRBV4-3; J gene: TRBJ1-1; clone size: NA; D gene: NA; CDR3 DNA: TGCGCCAGCAGCCAAGAAGCGGGGGTCAGGGTATACACTGAAGCTTTCTTT; CDR3 protein: CASSQEAGVRVYTEAFF
V gene: TRBV9; J gene: TRBJ2-1; clone size: NA; D gene: TRBD2; CDR3 DNA: TGTGCCAGCAGCGTTAGCGGGAGGACAAACAATGAGCAGTTCTTC; CDR3 protein: CASSVSGRTNNEQFF
V gene: TRBV7-2; J gene: TRBJ2-7; clone size: NA; D gene: NA; CDR3 DNA: TGTGCCAGCAGCAACAGGGTCAGGGTTGCGGGAGAGATCTACGAGCAGTACTTC; CDR3 protein: CASSNRVRVAGEIYEQYF
V gene: TRBV6-5; J gene: TRBJ1-4; clone size: NA; D gene: NA; CDR3 DNA: TGTGCCAGCAGCCCCCGTTTAGCGGGGGTTGAAAAACTGTTTTTT; CDR3 protein: CASSPRLAGVEKLFF
V gene: TRBV5-4; J gene: TRBJ2-7; clone size: NA; D gene: TRBD2; CDR3 DNA: TGTGCCAGCAGCTTGGGGCTAGCGGGATCCGGCTACGAGCAGTACTTC; CDR3 protein: CASSLGLAGSGYEQYF
V gene: TRBV28; J gene: TRBJ1-5; clone size: NA; D gene: TRBD1; CDR3 DNA: TGTGCCAGCAGCCTTGACAGGGTCGGGAATCAGCCCCAGCATTTT; CDR3 protein: CASSLDRVGNQPQHF